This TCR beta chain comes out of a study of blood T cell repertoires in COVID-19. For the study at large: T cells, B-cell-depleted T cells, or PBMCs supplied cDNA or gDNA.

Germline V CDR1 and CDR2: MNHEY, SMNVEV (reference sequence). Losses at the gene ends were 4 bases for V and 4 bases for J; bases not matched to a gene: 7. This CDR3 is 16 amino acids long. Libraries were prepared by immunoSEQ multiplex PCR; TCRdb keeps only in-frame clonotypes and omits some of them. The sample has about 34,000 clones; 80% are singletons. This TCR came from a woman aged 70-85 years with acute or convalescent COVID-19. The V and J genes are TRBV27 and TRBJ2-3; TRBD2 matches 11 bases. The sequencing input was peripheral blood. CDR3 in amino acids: CASSSLPSGRPDTQYF. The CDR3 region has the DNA TGTGCCAGCAGTTCCCTCCCTAGCGGGAGGCCAGATACGCAGTATTTT.